The entry below gives a single T cell receptor (beta chain) sequence along with its context. What it recognizes is unknown. The sample originates from a study of cytomegalovirus exposure and HLA in healthy donors. V lost 5 bases and J lost 9; bases outside the gene matches: 10. The CDR3 spans 15 residues. Germline V lookup: CDR1 SGHTA, CDR2 FQGTGA. Study results and limitations: TCR sequences were mostly rare, though some public TCRs occurred in many donors. What was likely a sequencing artifact was a cluster of highly shared sequence variants.

Primers for the PCR totalled 60 Vbeta and 13 Jbeta. Profiling relied on immunoSEQ multiplex PCR, and the TCRdb table lists in-frame clones only, not all of them. This repertoire shows tens of thousands of clones, about three quarters found once; its top ten account for around a quarter. The TCR sequence derives from a man aged 50 to 60 in good health and CMV-seropositive. The specimen sequenced was PBMCs. The rearrangement links TRBV7-3 to TRBJ2-1; 10 bases match TRBD2. The chain's CDR3 is CASSTLAGEFGEQFF. CDR3 nucleotides: TGTGCCAGCAGCACCCTAGCGGGAGAGTTCGGTGAGCAGTTCTTC. The full variable domain, in which reference TRBV7-3 and TRBJ2-1 provide the parts outside the CDR3, is GAGVSQTPSNKVTEKGKYVELRCDPISGHTALYWYRQSLGQGPEFLIYFQGTGAADDSGLPNDRFFAVRPEGSVSTLKIQRTERGDSAVYLCASSTLAGEFGEQFFGPGTRLTVL.